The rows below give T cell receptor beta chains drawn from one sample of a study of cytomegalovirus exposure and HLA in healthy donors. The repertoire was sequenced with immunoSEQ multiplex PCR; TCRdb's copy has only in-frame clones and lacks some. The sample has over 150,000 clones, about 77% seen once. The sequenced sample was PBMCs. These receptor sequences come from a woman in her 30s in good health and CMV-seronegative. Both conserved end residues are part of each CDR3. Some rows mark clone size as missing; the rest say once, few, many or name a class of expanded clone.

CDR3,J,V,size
CASSLAGQTYEQYF,TRBJ2-7,TRBV5-4,.
CASSFRRGDTQYF,TRBJ2-3,TRBV11-3,.
CASSPPGQRYNEQFF,TRBJ2-1,TRBV18,.
CASSFSGYPYEQYF,.,TRBV7-2,.
CASTPFATNEKLFF,TRBJ1-4,TRBV7-9,.
CASSLDSRRASGIHYEQYF,TRBJ2-7,TRBV11-2,.
CASSFPAGGNTGELFF,TRBJ2-2,TRBV7-9,.
CASSRADYSSYNEQFF,TRBJ2-1,TRBV7-2,.
CASSGRMSSYNSPLHF,TRBJ1-6,TRBV2,.
CATSPVVNYGYTF,TRBJ1-2,TRBV6-5,.
CASSSRTEYQETQYF,TRBJ2-5,TRBV19,.
CASSLGPTGWEDTQYF,TRBJ2-3,TRBV5-1,.
CASSPRTGLAAYEQYF,TRBJ2-7,TRBV4-1,.
CASSISPGGIYEQYF,TRBJ2-7,TRBV19,.
CASSLSATYNEQFF,TRBJ2-1,TRBV27,.
CASSFRGPRTDTQYF,TRBJ2-3,TRBV13,.
CAISSAGEGYEQYF,TRBJ2-7,TRBV10-3,.
CAISGTGGMNTEAFF,TRBJ1-1,TRBV10-3,.
CSVERGWGNEQFF,TRBJ2-1,TRBV29-1,.
CASSPVLAQETQYF,TRBJ2-5,TRBV18,.
CASSVASGDQPQHF,TRBJ1-5,TRBV9,.
CASSYYDSFNEQYF,.,TRBV6-5,.
CASSSLDRSTDTQYF,TRBJ2-3,TRBV5-4,.
CASSVVEGNYGYTF,TRBJ1-2,TRBV9,.
CASSPTAGQTYGYPF,TRBJ1-2,TRBV18,.
CSVSGGENIQYF,TRBJ2-4,TRBV29-1,few
CASSPQGLEETQYF,TRBJ2-5,TRBV5-1,.
CASSSLAGGTQETQYF,TRBJ2-5,TRBV5-4,once
CANSFTSGAYNEQFF,TRBJ2-1,TRBV9,.
CASSLPTGRTDTQYF,TRBJ2-3,TRBV7-9,.
CATSGNRGLKEKLFF,TRBJ1-4,TRBV15,few
CSVVGTSRYTSTDTQYF,TRBJ2-3,TRBV29-1,.
CASSATGGDYGYTF,TRBJ1-2,TRBV4-1,.
CASSLMGLAGTGTGELFF,TRBJ2-2,TRBV11-2,.
CASSVTGSGGYTF,TRBJ1-2,TRBV14,.
CSVGRGAGTGELFF,TRBJ2-2,TRBV29-1,.
CASSPGPGIGGNEQFF,TRBJ2-1,TRBV5-1,.
CASSFDSIQETQYF,TRBJ2-5,TRBV5-1,.
CASIASAPPGNEQFF,TRBJ2-1,TRBV28,.
CATKGVSGGYSYNEQFF,TRBJ2-1,TRBV19,.
CAVEVGELFF,TRBJ2-2,TRBV30,.
CASSFGGRAMNTEAFF,TRBJ1-1,TRBV5-1,.
CASSPRGGLAGRGTQYF,TRBJ2-5,TRBV4-1,.
CASSQIQGYGQYF,TRBJ2-7,TRBV16,.
CASSLRGGETQYF,TRBJ2-5,TRBV13,.
CASSLILTDKETQYF,TRBJ2-5,TRBV4-1,.